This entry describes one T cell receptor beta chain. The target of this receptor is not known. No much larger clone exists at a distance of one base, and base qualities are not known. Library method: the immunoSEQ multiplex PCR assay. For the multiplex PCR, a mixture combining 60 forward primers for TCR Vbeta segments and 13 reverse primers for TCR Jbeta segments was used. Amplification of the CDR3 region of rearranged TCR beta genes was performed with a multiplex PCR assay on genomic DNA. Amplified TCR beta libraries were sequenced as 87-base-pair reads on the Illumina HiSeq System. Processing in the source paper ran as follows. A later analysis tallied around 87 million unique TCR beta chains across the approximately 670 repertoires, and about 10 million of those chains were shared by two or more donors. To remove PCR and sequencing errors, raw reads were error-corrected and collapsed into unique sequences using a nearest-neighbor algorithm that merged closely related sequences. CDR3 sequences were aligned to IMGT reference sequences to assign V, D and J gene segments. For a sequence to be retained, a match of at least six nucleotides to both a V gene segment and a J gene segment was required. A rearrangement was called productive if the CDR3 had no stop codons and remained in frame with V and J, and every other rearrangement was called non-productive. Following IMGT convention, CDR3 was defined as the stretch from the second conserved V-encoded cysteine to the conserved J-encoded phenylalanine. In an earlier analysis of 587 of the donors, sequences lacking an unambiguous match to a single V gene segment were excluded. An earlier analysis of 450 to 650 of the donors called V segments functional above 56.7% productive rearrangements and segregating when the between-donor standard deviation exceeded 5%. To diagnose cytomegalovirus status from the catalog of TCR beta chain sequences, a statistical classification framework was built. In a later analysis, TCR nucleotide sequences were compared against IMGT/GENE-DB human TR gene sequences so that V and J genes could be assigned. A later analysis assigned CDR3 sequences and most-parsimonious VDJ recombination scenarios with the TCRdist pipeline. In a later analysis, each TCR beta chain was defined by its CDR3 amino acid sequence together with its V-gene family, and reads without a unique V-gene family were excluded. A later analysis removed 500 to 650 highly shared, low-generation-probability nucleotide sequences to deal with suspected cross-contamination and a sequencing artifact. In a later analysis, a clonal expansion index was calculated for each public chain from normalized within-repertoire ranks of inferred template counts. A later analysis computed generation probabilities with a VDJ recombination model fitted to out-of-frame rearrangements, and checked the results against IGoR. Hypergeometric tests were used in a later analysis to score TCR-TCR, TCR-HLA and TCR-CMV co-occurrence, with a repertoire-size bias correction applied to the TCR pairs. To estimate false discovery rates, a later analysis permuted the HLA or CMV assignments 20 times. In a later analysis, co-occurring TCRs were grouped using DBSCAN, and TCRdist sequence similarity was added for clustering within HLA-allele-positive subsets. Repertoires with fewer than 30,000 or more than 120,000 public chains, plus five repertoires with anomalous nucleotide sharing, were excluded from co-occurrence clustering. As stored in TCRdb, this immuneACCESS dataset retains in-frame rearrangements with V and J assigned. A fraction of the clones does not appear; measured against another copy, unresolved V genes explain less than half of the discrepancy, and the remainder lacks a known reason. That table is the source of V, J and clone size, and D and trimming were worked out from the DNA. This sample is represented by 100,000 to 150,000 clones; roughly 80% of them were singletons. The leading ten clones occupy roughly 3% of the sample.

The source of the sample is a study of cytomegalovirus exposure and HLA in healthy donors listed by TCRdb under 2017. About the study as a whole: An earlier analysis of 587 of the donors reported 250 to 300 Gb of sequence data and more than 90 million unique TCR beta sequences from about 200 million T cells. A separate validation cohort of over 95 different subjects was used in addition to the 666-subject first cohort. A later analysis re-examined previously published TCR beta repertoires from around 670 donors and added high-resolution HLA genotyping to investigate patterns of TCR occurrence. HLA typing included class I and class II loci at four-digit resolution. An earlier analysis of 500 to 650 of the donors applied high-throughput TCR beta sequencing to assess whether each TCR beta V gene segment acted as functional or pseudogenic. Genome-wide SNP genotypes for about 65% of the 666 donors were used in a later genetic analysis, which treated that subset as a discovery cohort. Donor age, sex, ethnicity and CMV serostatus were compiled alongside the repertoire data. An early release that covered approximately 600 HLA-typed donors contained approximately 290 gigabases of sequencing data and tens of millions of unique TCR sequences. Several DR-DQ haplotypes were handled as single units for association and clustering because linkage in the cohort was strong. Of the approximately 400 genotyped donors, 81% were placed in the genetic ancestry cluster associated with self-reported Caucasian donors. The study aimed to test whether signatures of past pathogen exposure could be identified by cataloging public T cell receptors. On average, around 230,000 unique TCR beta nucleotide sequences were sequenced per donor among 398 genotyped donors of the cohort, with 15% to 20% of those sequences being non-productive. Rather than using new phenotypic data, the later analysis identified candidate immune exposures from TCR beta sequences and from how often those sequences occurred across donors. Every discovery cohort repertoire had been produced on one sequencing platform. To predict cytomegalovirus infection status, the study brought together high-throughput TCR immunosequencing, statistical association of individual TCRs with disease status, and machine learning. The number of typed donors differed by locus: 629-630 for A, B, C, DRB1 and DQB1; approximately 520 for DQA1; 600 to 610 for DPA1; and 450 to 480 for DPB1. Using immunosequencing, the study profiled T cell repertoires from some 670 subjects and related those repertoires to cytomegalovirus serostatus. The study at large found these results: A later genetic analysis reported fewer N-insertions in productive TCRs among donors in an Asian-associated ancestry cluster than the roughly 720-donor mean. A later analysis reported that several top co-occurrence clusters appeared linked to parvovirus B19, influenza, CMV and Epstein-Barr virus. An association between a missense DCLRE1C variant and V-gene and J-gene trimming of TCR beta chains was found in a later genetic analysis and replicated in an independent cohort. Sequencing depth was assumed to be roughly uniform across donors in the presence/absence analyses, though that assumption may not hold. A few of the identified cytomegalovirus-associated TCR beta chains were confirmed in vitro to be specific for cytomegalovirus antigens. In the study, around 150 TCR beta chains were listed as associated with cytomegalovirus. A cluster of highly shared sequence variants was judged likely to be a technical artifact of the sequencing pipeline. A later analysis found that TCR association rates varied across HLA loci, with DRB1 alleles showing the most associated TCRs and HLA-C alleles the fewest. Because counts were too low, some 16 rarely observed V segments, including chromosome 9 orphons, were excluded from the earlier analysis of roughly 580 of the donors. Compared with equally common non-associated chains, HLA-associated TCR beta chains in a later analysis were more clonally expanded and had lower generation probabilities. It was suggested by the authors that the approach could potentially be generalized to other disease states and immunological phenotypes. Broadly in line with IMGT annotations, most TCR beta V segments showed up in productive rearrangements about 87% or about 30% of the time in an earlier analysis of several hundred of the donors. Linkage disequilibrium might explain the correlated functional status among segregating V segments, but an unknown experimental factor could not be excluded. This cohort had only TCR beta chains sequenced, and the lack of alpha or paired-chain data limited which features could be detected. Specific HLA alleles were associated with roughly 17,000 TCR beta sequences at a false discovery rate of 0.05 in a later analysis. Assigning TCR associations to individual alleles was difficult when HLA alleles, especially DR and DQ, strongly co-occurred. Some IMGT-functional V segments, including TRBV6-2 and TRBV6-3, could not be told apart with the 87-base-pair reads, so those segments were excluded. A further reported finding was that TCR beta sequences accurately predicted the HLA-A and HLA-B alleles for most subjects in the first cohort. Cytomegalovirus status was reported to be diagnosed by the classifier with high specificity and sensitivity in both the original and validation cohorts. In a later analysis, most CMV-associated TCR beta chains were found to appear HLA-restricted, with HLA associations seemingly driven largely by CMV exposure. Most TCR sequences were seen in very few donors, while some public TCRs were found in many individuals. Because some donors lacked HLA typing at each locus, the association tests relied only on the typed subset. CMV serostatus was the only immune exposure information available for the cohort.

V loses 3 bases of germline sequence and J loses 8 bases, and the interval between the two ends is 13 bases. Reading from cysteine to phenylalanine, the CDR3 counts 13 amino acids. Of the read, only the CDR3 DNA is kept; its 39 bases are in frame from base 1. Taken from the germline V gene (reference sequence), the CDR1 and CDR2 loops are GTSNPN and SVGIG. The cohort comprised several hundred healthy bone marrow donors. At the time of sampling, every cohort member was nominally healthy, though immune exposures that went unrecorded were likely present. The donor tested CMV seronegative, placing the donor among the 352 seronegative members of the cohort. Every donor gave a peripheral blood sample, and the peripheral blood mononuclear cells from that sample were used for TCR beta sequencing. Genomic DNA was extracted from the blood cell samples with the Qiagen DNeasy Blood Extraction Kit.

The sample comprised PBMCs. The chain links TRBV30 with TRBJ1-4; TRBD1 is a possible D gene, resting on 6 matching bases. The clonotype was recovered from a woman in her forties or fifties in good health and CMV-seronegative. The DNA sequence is TGTGCCTGGAGAAGGGGGTTCGGGGAAAAACTGTTTTTT. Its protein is CAWRRGFGEKLFF. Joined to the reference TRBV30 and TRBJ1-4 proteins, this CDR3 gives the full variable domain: SQTIHQWPATLVQPVGSPLSLECTVEGTSNPNLYWYRQAAGRGLQLLFYSVGIGQISSEVPQNLSASRPQDRQFILSSKKLLLSDSGFYLCAWRRGFGEKLFFGSGTQLSVL.